This T cell receptor beta chain originates from a study of CD8+ T cells in alopecia areata. Study summary: Treated individuals took tofacitinib by mouth, 5 to 10 mg twice daily.

Peripheral blood, together with lesional scalp punch biopsies, was collected from alopecia areata patients. RNA, once extracted, was reverse transcribed into cDNA for use as the sequencing template. Generated by immunoSEQ multiplex PCR, the TCRdb table keeps only in-frame clones and is missing some. Among some 7,500 clones, around 55% were seen once, and the ten largest hold around 14%. V gave up 3 bases and J gave up 2 bases; unmatched junction bases: 2. Per the germline V gene, CDR1 is SGDLS and CDR2 is YYNGEE. The CDR3 has 14 amino acids. This TCR came from a human donor with alopecia areata. The J gene is TRBJ1-5, the V gene TRBV9; 7 positions match TRBD1. The sequenced sample was skin, obtained at week 0. This CDR3 is CASSAGQGNQPQHF. The CDR3 DNA reads as TGTGCCAGCAGCGCTGGACAGGGCAATCAGCCCCAGCATTTT.